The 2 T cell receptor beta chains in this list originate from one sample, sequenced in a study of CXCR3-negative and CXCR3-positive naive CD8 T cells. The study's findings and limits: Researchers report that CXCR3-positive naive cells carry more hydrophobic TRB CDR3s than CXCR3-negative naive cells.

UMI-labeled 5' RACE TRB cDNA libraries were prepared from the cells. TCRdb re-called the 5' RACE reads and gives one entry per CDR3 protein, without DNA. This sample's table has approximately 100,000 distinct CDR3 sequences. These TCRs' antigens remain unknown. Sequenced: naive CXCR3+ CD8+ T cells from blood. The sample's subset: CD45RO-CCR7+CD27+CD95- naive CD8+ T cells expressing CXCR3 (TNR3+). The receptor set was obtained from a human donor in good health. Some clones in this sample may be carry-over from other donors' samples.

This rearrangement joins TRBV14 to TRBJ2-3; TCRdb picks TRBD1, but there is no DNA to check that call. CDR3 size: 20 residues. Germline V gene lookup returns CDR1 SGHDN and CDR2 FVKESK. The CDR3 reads CASSQDAPGTVIRGTDTQYF.

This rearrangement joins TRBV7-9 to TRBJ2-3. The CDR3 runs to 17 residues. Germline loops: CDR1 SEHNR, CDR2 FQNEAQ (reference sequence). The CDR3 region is CASSFTVSQPSTDTQYF. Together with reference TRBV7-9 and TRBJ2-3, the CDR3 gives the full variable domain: DTGVSQNPRHKITKRGQNVTFRCDPISEHNRLYWYRQTLGQGPEFLTYFQNEAQLEKSRLLSDRFSAERPKGSFSTLEIQRTEQGDSAMYLCASSFTVSQPSTDTQYFGPGTRLTVL.